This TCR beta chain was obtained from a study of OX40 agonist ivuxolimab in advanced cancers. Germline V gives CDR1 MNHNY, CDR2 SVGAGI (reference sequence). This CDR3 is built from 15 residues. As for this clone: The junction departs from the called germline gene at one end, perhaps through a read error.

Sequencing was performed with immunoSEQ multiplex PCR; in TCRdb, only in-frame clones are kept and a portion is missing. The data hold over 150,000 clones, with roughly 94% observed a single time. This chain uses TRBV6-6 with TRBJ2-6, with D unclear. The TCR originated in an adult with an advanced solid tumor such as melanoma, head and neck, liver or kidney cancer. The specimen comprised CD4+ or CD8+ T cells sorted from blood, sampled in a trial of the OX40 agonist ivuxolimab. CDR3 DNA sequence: TGTGCCAGCAGCGATCCCCCCTCTGAGGCCAACGTCCTGACTTTC. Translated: CASSDPPSEANVLTF.